This entry lists 8 T cell receptor beta chains sequenced from one sample in a study of T cell responses to AZD1222 COVID-19 vaccine. The table came from immunoSEQ multiplex PCR; TCRdb's copy has only in-frame clones and leaves some out. The table has 90,000 to 100,000 clones, roughly 90% seen once. The sequencing used peripheral blood, collected on day 0 of AZD1222 vaccination. The source is an adult in good health.

The table lists this clone with a few counts. J is TRBJ1-2 and V is TRBV5-8, with D perhaps matching TRBD1 (5 bases). V lost 0 bases to trimming and J lost 8 bases, with 11 bases between them. Germline V gives CDR1 SGHTS, CDR2 YDEGEE. This CDR3 contains 13 residues. DNA of the CDR3: TGTGCCAGCAGCTTGGTAGGGGCGGAGGGCTACACCTTC. It specifies CASSLVGAEGYTF.

The chain recombines TRBV9 with TRBJ2-3; the D is unclear. Per germline, CDR1 SGDLS and CDR2 YYNGEE. Trimming took off 0 bases at V and 5 bases at J, with 10 bases between the two ends. The length of the CDR3 is 14 residues. CDR3 bases: TGTGCCAGCAGCGTAGCTCCGGGTGGAGATACGCAGTATTTT. This codes for CASSVAPGGDTQYF.

This clone came up a few times. The chain links TRBV7-8 to TRBJ2-7; TRBD1 matches 9 bases. The ends lost 2 bases at V and 4 bases at J; junction bases unmatched: 6. This CDR3 spans 15 amino acids. Germline CDR1 SGHVS, CDR2 FQNEAQ. CDR3 amino acids: CASSLTGGRAYEQYF. The DNA of the CDR3 is TGTGCCAGCAGCTTAACAGGGGGCAGGGCTTACGAGCAGTACTTC.

The genes are TRBV27 and TRBJ2-7, with D tentatively TRBD2 (5 bases). The ends were cut back, 6 bases at V and 1 base at J, with 19 bases in the middle. The CDR3 contains 16 residues. Germline V gene lookup returns CDR1 MNHEY and CDR2 SMNVEV (reference sequence). CDR3 coding DNA: TGTGCCAGCAGAAACTCCGGACTCTCTCTTTCCTACGAGCAGTACTTC. This gives the protein CASRNSGLSLSYEQYF.

The J gene is TRBJ1-6, the V gene TRBV7-2; the match to TRBD1 covers 9 bases. V lost 3 bases, J lost 1 base, and 4 bases stayed unmatched. The CDR3 runs 17 residues. Germline V gives CDR1 SGHTA, CDR2 FQGNSA. The chain's CDR3 is CASSFTGGRSYNSPLHF. The CDR3, as DNA: TGTGCCAGCAGCTTTACAGGGGGCAGGTCCTATAATTCACCCCTCCACTTT.

Within the sample, this clone is medium-sized. This chain connects TRBV30 to TRBJ1-5; D is perhaps TRBD1 (6 bases). Trimming removed 3 bases at V and 2 bases at J, with 11 bases between. This CDR3 region has 14 residues. Germline CDR1 and CDR2: GTSNPN and SVGIG (reference sequence). CDR3 loop: CAWSQQGGNQPQHF. The DNA for the CDR3 is TGTGCCTGGAGCCAACAGGGTGGCAATCAGCCCCAGCATTTT.

The chain links TRBV6-5 to TRBJ1-2; 7 nucleotides match TRBD1. After removal of 5 bases from V and 5 bases from J, the junction contained 11 bases not matched to a gene. CDR3 length: 15 amino acids. Germline CDR1 MNHEY, CDR2 SVGAGI. The CDR3 is CASSRGEGAGYGYTF. Written as DNA, the CDR3 is TGTGCCAGCAGTAGAGGGGAGGGGGCAGGATATGGCTACACCTTC.

V gene TRBV7-2 combines with J gene TRBJ1-2; D gene uncertain. The germline gives CDR1 SGHTA, CDR2 FQGNSA. Trimming took off 0 bases at V and 4 bases at J, with 9 bases between the two ends. CDR3 size: 14 residues. The CDR3 region has the DNA TGTGCCAGCAGCTTAGCGATAACATTCTATGGCTACACCTTC. Translated, it gives CASSLAITFYGYTF.